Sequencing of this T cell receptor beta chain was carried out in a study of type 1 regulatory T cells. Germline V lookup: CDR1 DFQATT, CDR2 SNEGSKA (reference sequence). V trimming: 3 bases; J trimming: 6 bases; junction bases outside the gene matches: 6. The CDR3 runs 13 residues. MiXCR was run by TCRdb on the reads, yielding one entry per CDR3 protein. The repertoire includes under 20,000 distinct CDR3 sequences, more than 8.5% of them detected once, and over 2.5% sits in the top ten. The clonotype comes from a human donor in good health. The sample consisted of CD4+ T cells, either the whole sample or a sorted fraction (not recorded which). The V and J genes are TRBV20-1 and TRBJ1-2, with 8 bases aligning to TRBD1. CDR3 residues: CSARTGVVDGYTF. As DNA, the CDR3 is TGCAGTGCTAGGACAGGGGTTGTAGATGGCTACACCTTC.